This T cell receptor beta chain was captured in a study of control samples from healthy donors and cancer patients (dated by TCRdb to the early 2020s). A word on this clone: The clone's antigen remains unknown. No quality values exist for individual bases; no much larger clone is one base distant.

From a lookup of the germline V gene, CDR1 and CDR2 are KGHDR and SFDVKD. Trimming removed 9 bases from V and 4 bases from J, leaving 7 bases between the germline ends. The CDR3 numbers 11 residues from cysteine through phenylalanine. The entry retains the CDR3 DNA only, 33 bases that are in frame from base 1. Libraries were constructed by the immunoSEQ multiplex PCR assay. This immuneACCESS table, as held by TCRdb, lists in-frame sequences with V and J called but not all clones. Of the missing ones, under half trace to an unresolved V gene in checked studies; the others have no known cause. For this sample there are some 130,000 clones; approximately 92% appear just once. The ten largest clones take up roughly 6% of the sample.

This receptor was taken from a man aged 18 to 29 in good health. The chain couples TRBV24-1 to TRBJ2-3; the D gene is perhaps TRBD1 or TRBD2, each of them matching over 5 bases. The source material was blood. The sequenced DNA: TGTGCCACCGGGGGTGCAGATACGCAGTATTTT. Protein translation: CATGGADTQYF.